One and the same sample provided the 5 T cell receptor beta chains below, sequenced in a study of identical twins (TCRdb year 2016). Library prep was done by 5' RACE. Sequencing took place on an Illumina HiSeq 2000. TCRdb reanalyzed the raw reads on its own, using fastp at Q25 for trimming and MiXCR for clone calling, and kept in-frame beta chains. Each entry merges the rows of one CDR3 protein and shows their most common DNA and genes. The sample records 200,000 to 300,000 distinct CDR3 sequences, about 13% of which are singletons. The ten biggest clones cover under 4.5% of the sample. The sample also formed part of further work on yellow fever vaccine responses in identical twins.

Sequenced sample: memory (CD45RO+) T cells sorted from blood. The sample's cell subset or site, from its label and the paper: CD45RO+ enriched T cells. The receptors were gathered from a young woman in good health.

The chain is built from TRBV10-3 and TRBJ2-2; the match to TRBD1 covers 7 bases. This CDR3 has 13 amino acids. Germline-derived CDR1 and CDR2 are ENHRY and SYGVKD. Trimming took 9 bases from V and 5 from J; bases not matched to a gene: 6. CDR3 loop: CAIRQGSTGELFF. The CDR3 DNA reads TGTGCCATAAGACAGGGTTCGACCGGGGAGCTGTTTTTT.

Many counts were recorded for this clonotype. The rearrangement joins TRBV28 to TRBJ2-2, with TRBD2 matching over 10 bases. From germline, CDR1 is MDHEN and CDR2 SYDVKM. The junction had 4 bases not matched to a gene; V was cut back by 6 bases and J by 3 bases. The CDR3 has 15 amino acids. CDR3 region: CASSGLAVYTGELFF. The CDR3 nucleotides are TGTGCCAGCAGCGGACTAGCGGTATACACCGGGGAGCTGTTTTTT.

The sample holds a few counts of this clonotype. V and J are TRBV20-1 and TRBJ1-4; perhaps TRBD1 as D (5 bases). The CDR3 totals 14 residues. V was pared by 0 bases and J by 2 bases, with 7 bases between. Germline CDR1 and CDR2: DFQATT and SNEGSKA (reference sequence). The CDR3 nucleotides are TGCAGTGCTAGAGACAGGGAGACTAATGAAAAACTGTTTTTT. It codes for CSARDRETNEKLFF.

The rearrangement uses TRBV6-4 and TRBJ2-6; 8 nucleotides match TRBD1. The trim removed 0 bases at V and 0 bases at J, leaving 7 bases unmatched. The CDR3 consists of 19 residues. The germline CDR1 and CDR2 sequences are MRHNA and SNTAGT. The CDR3 loop is CASSDSSGQGVSGANVLTF. CDR3 DNA sequence: TGTGCCAGCAGTGACTCCTCCGGACAGGGAGTCTCTGGGGCCAACGTCCTGACTTTC.

This clonotype was picked up a small number of times. This sequence joins TRBV5-1 and TRBJ2-7; 9 bases are a match to TRBD2. Trimming removed 4 bases from V and 5 bases from J; junction bases left unmatched: 13. The CDR3 has 16 amino acids. Per germline, CDR1 SGHRS and CDR2 YFSETQ. CDR3 coding DNA: TGCGCCAGCAGCGTTAACGGGGCGGGAGGGCCTCACGAGCAGTACTTC. It encodes CASSVNGAGGPHEQYF. Filled out from reference TRBV5-1 and TRBJ2-7, the complete variable domain reads KAGVTQTPRYLIKTRGQQVTLSCSPISGHRSVSWYQQTPGQGLQFLFEYFSETQRNKGNFPGRFSGRQFSNSRSEMNVSTLELGDSALYLCASSVNGAGGPHEQYFGPGTRLTVT.